The rows below give T cell receptor beta chains drawn from one sample of a study of blood T cell repertoires in COVID-19. Measured with immunoSEQ multiplex PCR; TCRdb has only the in-frame clones, and not every one. The sample lists 100,000 to 150,000 clones; about 79% were seen once. Material for sequencing was peripheral blood. These receptors came from a man aged 35 to 55 with active or convalescent COVID-19. The CDR3 runs from the conserved cysteine through the conserved F or W. The order of the fields is J gene, V gene, D gene, CDR3 protein, CDR3 DNA. A D gene is named only where the DNA matches it firmly.

j_gene: TRBJ2-5
v_gene: TRBV6-5
d_gene: TRBD2
CDR3aa: CASSWGLAGQETQYF
CDR3nt: TGTGCCAGCAGCTGGGGACTAGCGGGACAAGAGACCCAGTACTTC

j_gene: TRBJ2-3
v_gene: TRBV5-4
d_gene: TRBD1
CDR3aa: CASSVGGLDTQYF
CDR3nt: TGTGCCAGCAGCGTAGGGGGCCTGGATACGCAGTATTTT

j_gene: TRBJ1-6
v_gene: TRBV28
d_gene: -
CDR3aa: CASSVGQHNSPLHF
CDR3nt: TGTGCCAGCAGTGTCGGACAGCATAATTCACCCCTCCACTTT

j_gene: TRBJ2-5
v_gene: TRBV11-3
d_gene: TRBD2
CDR3aa: CASSLERGGETQYF
CDR3nt: TGTGCCAGCAGCTTAGAGCGGGGAGGGGAGACCCAGTACTTC

j_gene: TRBJ1-6
v_gene: TRBV4-3
d_gene: -
CDR3aa: CASSQDEGLTLHF
CDR3nt: TGCGCCAGCAGCCAAGATGAGGGTTTAACCCTCCACTTT

j_gene: TRBJ2-7
v_gene: TRBV27
d_gene: -
CDR3aa: CASSLLKTPRSYEQYF
CDR3nt: TGTGCCAGCAGTCTACTCAAGACCCCCAGGTCCTACGAGCAGTACTTC

j_gene: TRBJ2-4
v_gene: TRBV6-5
d_gene: TRBD1
CDR3aa: CASSPPGQLNIQYF
CDR3nt: TGTGCCAGCAGTCCCCCGGGACAGCTAAACATTCAGTACTTC

j_gene: TRBJ1-2
v_gene: TRBV28
d_gene: TRBD1
CDR3aa: CASTDRANGYTF
CDR3nt: TGTGCCAGCACCGACAGGGCCAATGGCTACACCTTC

j_gene: TRBJ2-7
v_gene: TRBV15
d_gene: -
CDR3aa: CATSRELLGRSVDEQYF
CDR3nt: TGTGCCACCAGCAGAGAGTTGCTAGGAAGGTCAGTCGACGAGCAGTACTTC

j_gene: TRBJ1-2
v_gene: TRBV6-4
d_gene: TRBD1
CDR3aa: CASSVRVGQGAGYTF
CDR3nt: TGTGCCAGCAGTGTAAGGGTCGGACAGGGGGCCGGCTACACCTTC

j_gene: TRBJ2-7
v_gene: TRBV4-1
d_gene: -
CDR3aa: CASSQARGGQYEQYF
CDR3nt: TGCGCCAGCAGCCAAGCTCGCGGGGGACAATACGAGCAGTACTTC

j_gene: TRBJ2-1
v_gene: TRBV7-9
d_gene: -
CDR3aa: CASSPSSYNEQFF
CDR3nt: TGTGCCAGCAGCCCTAGCTCCTACAATGAGCAGTTCTTC

j_gene: TRBJ1-1
v_gene: TRBV5-4
d_gene: -
CDR3aa: CASSLSLDNPKAFF
CDR3nt: TGTGCCAGCAGCTTGTCCCTTGACAATCCCAAAGCTTTCTTT

j_gene: TRBJ2-3
v_gene: TRBV29-1
d_gene: TRBD2
CDR3aa: CSVTGLAGVIDTQYF
CDR3nt: TGCAGCGTTACCGGACTAGCGGGAGTTATAGATACGCAGTATTTT